This T cell receptor (beta chain) was sequenced during a study of blood T cell repertoires in COVID-19. Study-wide background: Samples came from the United States, Italy and Spain, spanning acute and convalescent COVID-19. T cells, B-cell-depleted T cells, or PBMCs supplied cDNA or gDNA.

The CDR3 extends over 15 amino acids. Trimming stripped 1 base from V and 4 bases from J, with 10 bases between. The germline V gene encodes CDR1 LGHNA and CDR2 YNFKEQ. In the authors' workflow: Amplifying reference gene primers gave estimates of nucleated cell counts. The method was immunoSEQ multiplex PCR; TCRdb's version includes in-frame clones alone and lacks a portion of them. V, J and clone size reflect that table, while D and trimming were determined from the DNA. The sample consists of around 92,000 clones, 75% to 90% of them appearing once. This clone was seen once. The sequenced sample was peripheral blood. The sequence derives from a woman at least 80 years old with active COVID-19. The J gene is TRBJ2-2, the V gene TRBV4-2; D is perhaps TRBD2 (5 bases). The CDR3, as DNA: TGTGCCAGCAGCCAAGTGACTGGGAGCACCGGGGAGCTGTTTTTT. It is translated as CASSQVTGSTGELFF.